The subject of this entry is one T cell receptor (beta chain). This sample is part of a study of cytomegalovirus exposure and HLA in healthy donors. Study-level background: As an earlier analysis found, about 179 million T cells yielded about 120 million unique TCR beta sequences.

The PCR was carried out with 60 Vbeta primers and 13 Jbeta primers. Assay used: immunoSEQ multiplex PCR; TCRdb lists only in-frame clones, some missing. The table has 150,000 to 200,000 clones, approximately 86% seen once. This clonotype was sampled from a woman younger than 35 in good health and CMV-seronegative. Sequencing was performed on PBMCs.

The CDR3 sequence: CASSWRVADTQYF. DNA for the CDR3: TGTGCCAGCAGCTGGCGGGTAGCAGATACGCAGTATTTT. The chain employs TRBV7-8 and TRBJ2-3; tentatively, D is TRBD2 (5 bases). CDR1 SGHVS and CDR2 FQNEAQ come from the germline V gene. Trimming left V 4 bases short and J 4 bases short, with 9 bases between. The CDR3 is made up of 13 amino acids.